Listed below are T cell receptor beta chains from one sample, sequenced in a study of T-cell memory formation after mild COVID-19. TCRdb fed the 5' RACE reads into MiXCR, producing one record per CDR3 protein. The sample contains around 50,000 distinct CDR3 sequences, around a quarter of which appear only once. The sample comprised PBMCs or a T cell subset sorted from them (not recorded which). All receptors derive from a young man who had mild COVID-19 (a few samples of this study predate the infection). Cell type and time point are not known. CDR3s leave out the opening cysteine and the closing phenylalanine or tryptophan. A D gene is named only where the DNA matches it firmly.

.	TRBV6-5	TRBJ1-4	ATGGGTNEKLF
.	TRBV6-2/TRBV6-3	TRBJ1-4	ASTPGRENEKLF
TRBD2	TRBV7-6	TRBJ2-3	ASSFLSGATDTQY
TRBD2	TRBV7-2	TRBJ2-2	ARPGLTPGELF
TRBD2	TRBV4-3	TRBJ2-1	ASSHGTSGGAENEQF
.	TRBV7-6	TRBJ2-5	ASSSPRDAGYQETQY
TRBD1	TRBV7-9	TRBJ2-5	ASSLVHRGAWETQY
.	TRBV9	TRBJ2-2	ASSVVNRPTGELF
.	TRBV5-1	TRBJ1-1	ASSLMPGGQTEAF
.	TRBV4-1	TRBJ2-2	ASSRVANTGELF
.	TRBV20-1	TRBJ2-3	SAHHTDTQY
TRBD1	TRBV7-9	TRBJ2-4	ASSPPGQGVYIQY
TRBD2	TRBV20-1	TRBJ2-7	SARAERGVYEQY
TRBD1	TRBV7-2	TRBJ1-5	ASSPGTGRINQPQH
.	TRBV29-1	TRBJ1-1	SVGFMNTEAF
.	TRBV18	TRBJ1-2	ASSKVAGYGYT
TRBD1	TRBV9	TRBJ2-5	ASSPGQGFLTEAQY
.	TRBV4-1	TRBJ1-4	ASSQVGEKLF
.	TRBV12-3/TRBV12-4	TRBJ1-2	ASSLSGALGYT
.	TRBV14	TRBJ2-7	ASSLDRFTYEQY
.	TRBV27	TRBJ2-1	ASSFSREQF
TRBD1	TRBV27	TRBJ1-1	ASSLQGRYTEAF
.	TRBV7-3	TRBJ2-7	ASSLGRGSYEQY
.	TRBV7-8	TRBJ2-5	ASSLAFETQY
.	TRBV7-2	TRBJ1-6	ASGLGGAASPLH
TRBD2	TRBV11-2	TRBJ2-3	ASSSIAGRTDTQY
TRBD1	TRBV27	TRBJ1-6	ASSPDRGFSPLH
.	TRBV6-6	TRBJ1-1	ASRLGVVNTEAF
.	TRBV10-3	TRBJ1-5	ATKGTEGNSPQH
TRBD2	TRBV4-3	TRBJ2-5	ASSQEMGGGRTQETQY
TRBD2	TRBV7-7	TRBJ2-1	ASSPLTSGGAGEQF
TRBD1	TRBV11-1	TRBJ2-1	ASSLRTGSSGQF
TRBD1	TRBV12-3/TRBV12-4	TRBJ2-1	ASTPGGTGSEDEQF
.	TRBV12-3/TRBV12-4	TRBJ1-6	ASSRSGLNSPLH
.	TRBV3-1	TRBJ2-3	ATPTGRRDTQY
TRBD2	TRBV4-2	TRBJ2-4	ASGAGGNIQY
TRBD2	TRBV11-2	TRBJ2-1	ASSGLGGGHSYNEQF
.	TRBV6-5	TRBJ1-5	ASSYSISRGLNQPQH
TRBD2	TRBV4-2	TRBJ2-3	ASSLGLAGEEY
.	TRBV20-1	TRBJ2-2	SARSLGIAGPGELF
.	TRBV6-6	TRBJ2-5	ASGSETQY
TRBD2	TRBV10-3	TRBJ2-2	AISERGGSTGELF
TRBD1	TRBV12-3/TRBV12-4	TRBJ2-2	ASSPRQGADGELF
.	TRBV6-2/TRBV6-3	TRBJ2-5	ASSYRGEVYQETQY
TRBD1	TRBV5-1	TRBJ2-7	ASSTGQGGYEQY
.	TRBV20-1	TRBJ1-5	SARARFGGNQPQH
.	TRBV2	TRBJ1-5	ASVQGINQPQH
.	TRBV7-2	TRBJ1-2	ASSLMGSGTGYT
TRBD1	TRBV5-1	TRBJ2-7	ASRETGTGAYEQY
TRBD1	TRBV7-2	TRBJ1-2	ASSSHPQGAFGYT
TRBD1	TRBV6-5	TRBJ1-6	ASSYGQGANSPLH
.	TRBV7-6	TRBJ1-1	ASSLFGGVEAF
.	TRBV20-1	TRBJ2-4	SARDLGWEY
TRBD2	TRBV11-3	.	ASRPTSGTDTQY
TRBD1	TRBV7-9	TRBJ1-2	ASRHPGGNYGYT
TRBD1	TRBV5-5	TRBJ2-3	ASSPTPRQGGTDTQY
.	TRBV7-9	TRBJ2-3	ASSSPLTDTQY
.	TRBV6-5	TRBJ2-3	ASIAGDTQY
.	TRBV7-9	TRBJ1-5	ASSLGADSNQPQH
.	TRBV19	TRBJ2-3	ASSVSPGGFTDTQY